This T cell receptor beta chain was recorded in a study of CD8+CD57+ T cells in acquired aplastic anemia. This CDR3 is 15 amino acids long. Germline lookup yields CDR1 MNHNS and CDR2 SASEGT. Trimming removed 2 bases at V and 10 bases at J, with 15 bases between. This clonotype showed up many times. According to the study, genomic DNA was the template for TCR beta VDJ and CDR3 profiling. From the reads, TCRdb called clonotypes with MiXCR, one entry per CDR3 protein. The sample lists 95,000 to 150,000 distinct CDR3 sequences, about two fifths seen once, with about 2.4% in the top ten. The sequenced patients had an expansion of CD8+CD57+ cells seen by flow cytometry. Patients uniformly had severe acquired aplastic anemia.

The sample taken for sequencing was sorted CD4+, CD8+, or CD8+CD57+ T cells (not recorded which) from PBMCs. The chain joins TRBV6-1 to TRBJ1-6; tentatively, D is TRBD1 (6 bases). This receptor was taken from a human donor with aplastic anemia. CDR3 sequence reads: CASSESGMGGSPLHF. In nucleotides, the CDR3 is TGTGCCAGCAGTGAATCCGGGATGGGGGGCTCACCCCTCCACTTT.